Listed here are 3 T cell receptor beta chains from one sample, sequenced in a study of shared clonotypes between healthy human individuals. The table came from immunoSEQ multiplex PCR; TCRdb's copy has only in-frame clones and leaves some out. The table lists roughly 590,000 clones, roughly 95% of them singletons. Cells designated naive CD8 were CD45RO-negative and were positively selected for CCR7, with terminally differentiated effector memory CD45RA+ cells excluded. The sequencing sample was made of naive CD8+ T cells sorted from blood. These receptors all stem from a woman in her 30s in good health.

This sequence joins TRBV7-8 and TRBJ1-3; tentatively, D is TRBD1 (6 bases). Germline values: CDR1 SGHVS, CDR2 FQNEAQ. The V gene lost 5 bases and the J gene lost 3 bases, with 14 bases spanning the gap. This CDR3 contains 15 residues. In nucleotides, the CDR3 is TGTGCCAGCAGCGCGAATACAGGGATTGGAAACACCATATATTTT. Its protein is CASSANTGIGNTIYF. The full variable domain, completed using reference TRBV7-8 and TRBJ1-3, is GAGVSQSPRYKVAKRGQDVALRCDPISGHVSLFWYQQALGQGPEFLTYFQNEAQLDKSGLPSDRFFAERPEGSVSTLKIQRTQQEDSAVYLCASSANTGIGNTIYFGEGSWLTVV.

This clone appeared a single time. This chain uses TRBV28 with TRBJ2-7; the D call may be TRBD1 or TRBD2 (5 bases each). Trimming took off 6 bases at V and 4 bases at J, with 13 bases between the two ends. The CDR3 extends over 13 amino acids. CDR1 and CDR2 (germline): MDHEN, SYDVKM. CDR3 bases: TGTGCCAGCAGGTGGGGACGGAATTACGAGCAGTACTTC. Protein: CASRWGRNYEQYF.

V is TRBV5-5 and J is TRBJ2-7; D possibly corresponds to TRBD1 (6 bases). Deletions cut 4 bases from V and 0 bases from J, with 11 bases between. The CDR3 contains 14 residues. In germline, CDR1 is SGHKS, CDR2 YYEKEE (reference sequence). The CDR3 reads CASSRQDSSYEQYF. CDR3 sequence (DNA): TGTGCCAGCAGCCGACAGGACAGCTCCTACGAGCAGTACTTC.